The entry that follows covers one T cell receptor (beta chain) sequence. Assay used: immunoSEQ multiplex PCR; TCRdb lists only in-frame clones, some missing. The data hold roughly 83,000 clones, with around 90% observed a single time. The sample belongs to a study of T cell changes during pregnancy in multiple sclerosis. V lost 3 bases, J lost 3 bases, and 9 bases lay in between. This CDR3 is 13 amino acids long. The germline CDR1 and CDR2 sequences are KGHSH and LQKENI. This specimen was PBMCs, taken in the first trimester of pregnancy. This receptor was obtained from a female donor in good health, serving as a control in a pregnancy study. Some clones in this sample may be carry-over from other donors' samples. This chain links TRBV18 with TRBJ2-7; tentatively, D is TRBD1 (6 bases). CDR3 DNA: TGTGCCAGCTCACCCAGCAGGGGCTACGAGCAGTACTTC. This translates into CASSPSRGYEQYF.